These T cell receptor beta chains were read from a single sample in a study of blood T cell repertoires in COVID-19. The repertoire was sequenced with immunoSEQ multiplex PCR; TCRdb's copy has only in-frame clones and lacks some. This table has around 200,000 clones, more than 70% appearing once. Sequencing input: PBMCs or T cells enriched from blood (not recorded which). The receptor source for this set is a man in his forties or fifties with acute COVID-19. The CDR3 runs from the conserved cysteine through the conserved F or W. A D gene is named only where the DNA matches it firmly. Not every row has a clone size; where given, it reads once, few, many or a size class.

TGCGCCAGCAGCTTGGGCGGGACTTTTAATTTCGAGACCCAGTACTTC | CASSLGGTFNFETQYF | TRBV5-1 | . | . | TRBJ2-5
TGTGCCAGCAGCCCGATGACGGCTCAGGGTGTAATCGGTACGCAGTATTTT | CASSPMTAQGVIGTQYF | TRBV9 | . | . | TRBJ2-3
TGTGCCAGCAGCACGGTTAATCAGCCCCAGCATTTT | CASSTVNQPQHF | TRBV6-2/TRBV6-3 | . | . | TRBJ1-5
TGCGCCAGTGAATTGGGACAGGGCTACGAGCAGTACTTC | CASELGQGYEQYF | TRBV5-1 | once | TRBD1 | TRBJ2-7
TGTGCCAGCAGCCCCCGCGGAGGTAGCTCCTACAATGAGCAGTTCTTC | CASSPRGGSSYNEQFF | TRBV5-5 | . | . | TRBJ2-1
TGTGCCAGCAGCTTGGACAGGGCAAGTAATGAGCAGTTCTTC | CASSLDRASNEQFF | TRBV7-3 | . | TRBD1 | TRBJ2-1
TGCAGCGTTGACAAGACCGCCTCGGGTGAGCAGTTCTTC | CSVDKTASGEQFF | TRBV29-1 | . | . | TRBJ2-1
TGCAGTGCCTACCGGCGGGATACGCAGTATTTT | CSAYRRDTQYF | TRBV20-1 | . | . | TRBJ2-3
TGTGCCAGCAGCTTGTCAGCGGGAGACCTGGGGGAGCAGTACTTC | CASSLSAGDLGEQYF | TRBV5-4 | few | TRBD2 | TRBJ2-7
TGTGCCAGCAGTCGGGGACAGGGGAAAGGGCGTAGCAATCAGCCCCAGCATTTT | CASSRGQGKGRSNQPQHF | TRBV6-6 | once | TRBD1 | TRBJ1-5
TGTGCCTGGAGCTGGGATGGGAGACTAGTATCCGGGGAGCTGTTTTTT | CAWSWDGRLVSGELFF | TRBV30 | . | . | TRBJ2-2
TGTGCCAGCAGCATTCGGACGCGGGTGGGGTTCTTC | CASSIRTRVGFF | TRBV21-1 | few | . | TRBJ2-1
TGTGCCAGCTCACCTGACAGTGCTCAAGGCACCATATATTTT | CASSPDSAQGTIYF | TRBV18 | . | . | TRBJ1-3
TGTGCCACCCTCGGGACAGGGCCCACACCCCTCCACTTT | CATLGTGPTPLHF | TRBV6-5 | . | TRBD1 | TRBJ1-6
TGTGCTAGCAGCCAAAGCCCGTGGACAGGGGATTACGAGCAGTACTTC | CASSQSPWTGDYEQYF | TRBV7-7 | . | TRBD1 | TRBJ2-7
TGTGCCAGCAGCGTAGGAGGGACAGGGCACTATGGCTACACCTTC | CASSVGGTGHYGYTF | TRBV9 | . | TRBD1 | TRBJ1-2
TGTGCCAGCAGCCCGGACAGAGACGTCGTAGCTTTCTTT | CASSPDRDVVAFF | TRBV5-4 | once | . | TRBJ1-1
TGTGCCAGCAGCGCCCGACAGGCGAACACTGAAGCTTTCTTT | CASSARQANTEAFF | TRBV21-1 | . | . | TRBJ1-1
TGTGCCAGCAGCTTTGGCGGGGCCACAGATACGCAGTATTTT | CASSFGGATDTQYF | TRBV7-3 | . | . | TRBJ2-3
TGTGCCCCAAGGACTAGTGGGGAGACCCAGTACTTC | CAPRTSGETQYF | TRBV24-1 | once | TRBD2 | TRBJ2-5
TGCGCCAGCAGCCAAGTGGGGTTAGCTGGATTTCGGGGGGAAGCTTTCTTT | CASSQVGLAGFRGEAFF | TRBV4-1 | . | . | TRBJ1-1
TGCGCCAGCAGCTCGGGTAGTTCGGCTGGAAACACCATATATTTT | CASSSGSSAGNTIYF | TRBV5-1 | . | . | TRBJ1-3
TGTGCCAGCAGTTACTTCGACAGCCCCACCCACGAGCAGTACTTC | CASSYFDSPTHEQYF | TRBV6-6 | . | . | TRBJ2-7
TGTGCCAGCAGTCCTGGGTCGGGTGGCTACACCTTC | CASSPGSGGYTF | TRBV2 | . | . | TRBJ1-2
TGTGCCAGCAGCCAAGAGCGGGCAGCTTTCTTT | CASSQERAAFF | TRBV3-1/TRBV3-2 | . | . | TRBJ1-1
TGTGCCAGCAGCAAACCGACACTTGGGACTCTCGAAAAACTGTTTTTT | CASSKPTLGTLEKLFF | TRBV7-9 | . | . | TRBJ1-4
TGTGCCAGCAGTCTCCGCACAGATACGCAGTATTTT | CASSLRTDTQYF | TRBV28 | once | . | TRBJ2-3
TGTGCCAGCAGCTTAGGGACTAGCGATACAGATACGCAGTATTTT | CASSLGTSDTDTQYF | TRBV13 | . | TRBD2 | TRBJ2-3
TGTGCCAGTAGGGTTAGCGGGGAGACCCAGTACTTC | CASRVSGETQYF | TRBV19 | . | TRBD2 | TRBJ2-5
TGTGCCAGCAGCCCAGGACTAGCGGACAATGAGCAGTTCTTC | CASSPGLADNEQFF | TRBV9 | . | TRBD2 | TRBJ2-1
TGTGCCAGCAGCACCTGGACTAGCGGGAGCTACGAGCAGTACTTC | CASSTWTSGSYEQYF | TRBV7-2 | . | TRBD2 | TRBJ2-7
TGTGCCGTTACCTATGCTAGCTTCCCCTACGAGCAGTACTTC | CAVTYASFPYEQYF | TRBV28 | . | . | TRBJ2-7
TGTGCCAGCAGGACTAGCGGAGGCCACGAGCAGTACTTC | CASRTSGGHEQYF | TRBV12-3/TRBV12-4 | . | TRBD2 | TRBJ2-7
TGCAGCGTTGCTGGGGGCGCGACCCCTACCAACACTGAAGCTTTCTTT | CSVAGGATPTNTEAFF | TRBV29-1 | . | . | TRBJ1-1
TGTGCCAGCAGCTTAGTCCGCGGGAGGGCCGAAGAGACCCAGTACTTC | CASSLVRGRAEETQYF | TRBV7-2 | few | TRBD2 | TRBJ2-5
TGTGCCAGCACTACGCGGGGCGGAACTAGCACAGATACGCAGTATTTT | CASTTRGGTSTDTQYF | TRBV7-2 | . | . | TRBJ2-3
TGTGCCAGCAGCCATACTAGCGGGAAGGGTGAGCAGTTCTTC | CASSHTSGKGEQFF | TRBV3-1/TRBV3-2 | . | TRBD2 | TRBJ2-1
TGTGCCAGCAGTGAAGTAGGCCCGACTGCGGGGCAGTACTTC | CASSEVGPTAGQYF | TRBV6-1 | . | . | TRBJ2-7
TGCGCCAGCAGCCAAGGGGGCAGATTGAACACTGAAGCTTTCTTT | CASSQGGRLNTEAFF | TRBV4-3 | . | . | TRBJ1-1
TGCGCCAGCAGTGCGAGCTACGAGCAGTACTTC | CASSASYEQYF | TRBV10-1 | . | . | TRBJ2-7
TGTGCCAGCAGCGTGACTCGGGGAGCCAAAAACATTCAGTACTTC | CASSVTRGAKNIQYF | TRBV11-2 | . | . | TRBJ2-4
TGTGCCAGCAGTTACTTAAATCAGCCCCAGCATTTT | CASSYLNQPQHF | TRBV6-5 | . | . | TRBJ1-5
TGTGCCAGCCGGACCTCAGGGAATTCACCCCTCCACTTT | CASRTSGNSPLHF | TRBV6-5 | few | . | TRBJ1-6
TGTGCCAGCAGTAGGGACTTCCAAGAGACCCAGTACTTC | CASSRDFQETQYF | TRBV2 | once | . | TRBJ2-5
TGTGCCAGCAGTGATGGGGCGACAAGCTCTGGAAACACCATATATTTT | CASSDGATSSGNTIYF | TRBV2 | . | . | TRBJ1-3
TGTGCCAGTACGAGGGGGCTGTATAATCAGCCCCAGCATTTT | CASTRGLYNQPQHF | TRBV19 | . | TRBD1 | TRBJ1-5
TGTGCCAGCAGCTTAGAATACAGGCCTGCGAACACTGAAGCTTTCTTT | CASSLEYRPANTEAFF | TRBV7-2 | . | . | TRBJ1-1
TGCGCCAGCGGCCTAGAGTCGACCGGGGAGCTGTTTTTT | CASGLESTGELFF | TRBV10-2 | . | . | TRBJ2-2
TGTGCTAGTGGTTTGGTACTTCGGGAGCAGTACTTC | CASGLVLREQYF | TRBV12-5 | . | . | TRBJ2-7
TGTGCCAGCAGTCCTGGCGGAGGAAACACCATATATTTT | CASSPGGGNTIYF | TRBV28 | . | . | TRBJ1-3
TGTGCCAGCAGTTACTCACAGGGTTCCGGAAACACCATATATTTT | CASSYSQGSGNTIYF | TRBV6-6 | . | . | TRBJ1-3
TGCGCCAGCAGCCAAGGCTCCGGGACAAGGGACACTGAAGCTTTCTTT | CASSQGSGTRDTEAFF | TRBV4-1 | . | . | TRBJ1-1
TGTGCCAGCAGTTACTCGGCGGGGGATCCCTACAATGAGCAGTTCTTC | CASSYSAGDPYNEQFF | TRBV6-2/TRBV6-3 | . | TRBD2 | TRBJ2-1